The entry below describes one T cell receptor (beta chain). Its specificity is not known. The sample originates from a study of OX40 agonist ivuxolimab in advanced cancers. Study details: Anti-PD-1, anti-PD-L1 or anti-CTLA-4 therapy given earlier was allowed, and approximately 43% had some. General observations from the study: Compared with others, partial responders at 0.1-3.0 mg/kg displayed clonal expansion among the lowest. By week 6 at 0.1 to 3.0 mg/kg, blood CD4+ and CD8+ T cells had expanded clonally.

Libraries were prepared by immunoSEQ multiplex PCR; TCRdb keeps only in-frame clonotypes and omits some of them. Found here are approximately 94,000 clones, around nine tenths of them singletons; the top ten hold approximately 0.78%. This clonotype was sampled from an adult with an advanced solid tumor such as melanoma, head and neck, liver or kidney cancer. Sample: CD4+ or CD8+ T cells sorted from blood, taken in a trial of the OX40 agonist ivuxolimab.

CDR3 loop: CASSFTKTSVYSYEQYF. CDR3 DNA: TGTGCCAGCAGTTTTACTAAGACTAGCGTCTACTCCTACGAGCAGTACTTC. This rearrangement joins TRBV7-2 to TRBJ2-7, with TRBD2 matching 8 bases. V was pared by 6 bases and J by 0 bases, with 13 bases of the junction left unmatched. Germline V gene sequence: CDR1 SGHTA, CDR2 FQGNSA. CDR3 length: 17 residues.